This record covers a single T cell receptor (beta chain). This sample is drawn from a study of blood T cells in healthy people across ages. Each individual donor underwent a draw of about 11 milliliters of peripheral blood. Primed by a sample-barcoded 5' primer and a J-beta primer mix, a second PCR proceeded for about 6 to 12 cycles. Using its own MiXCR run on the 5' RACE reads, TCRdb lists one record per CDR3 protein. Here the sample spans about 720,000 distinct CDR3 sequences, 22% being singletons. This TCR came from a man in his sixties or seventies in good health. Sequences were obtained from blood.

CDR3 sequence reads: CASIPGGAVDEQFF. CDR3 coding DNA: TGTGCCAGCATACCCGGAGGGGCGGTCGATGAGCAGTTCTTC. This rearrangement joins TRBV28 to TRBJ2-1; the D gene is possibly TRBD2 (6 bases). Trimming pared 7 bases from V and 8 bases from J, leaving 18 bases between. Germline assignment: CDR1 MDHEN and CDR2 SYDVKM. The CDR3 sequence is 14 residues long.